The T cell receptor beta chain under discussion was sequenced for a study of cytomegalovirus exposure and HLA in healthy donors. General study findings and limits: With later analysis, a missense DCLRE1C variant became linked to TCR beta V- and J-gene trimming. The study dropped some indistinguishable V segments, TRBV6-2 and TRBV6-3 among them.

Details on this clone: What it recognizes is unknown.

Primers: 60 Vbeta forward and 13 Jbeta reverse. The data were produced by immunoSEQ multiplex PCR, yet TCRdb's version contains in-frame clones alone and is incomplete. Among roughly 140,000 clones listed, approximately 83% were seen once. CDR1 is GTSNPN and CDR2 is SVGIG in the germline V gene (reference sequence). The V and J ends lost 1 base and 0 bases respectively, with 16 bases between them. The CDR3 covers 17 residues. The clonotype comes from a man aged 40-55 years in good health and CMV-seropositive. The sample was PBMCs. The chain couples TRBV30 to TRBJ1-3, with a possible D match to TRBD1 (5 bases). CDR3 sequence reads: CAWSEGLWGLSGNTIYF. CDR3 sequence (DNA): TGTGCCTGGAGTGAGGGTTTATGGGGCCTCTCTGGAAACACCATATATTTT.